These 28 T cell receptor beta chains came from one sample sequenced in a study of blood T cell repertoires in COVID-19. Generated by immunoSEQ multiplex PCR, the TCRdb table keeps only in-frame clones and is missing some. The sample has 150,000 to 200,000 clones, 90% seen once; the top ten hold 0.62%. The specimen sequenced was peripheral blood. These TCRs come from a man in his forties or fifties with acute or convalescent COVID-19.

A remark on this clone: An end of the junction does not agree with germline; a read error may underlie this. This rearrangement joins TRBV7-7 to TRBJ2-2; 7 bases agree with TRBD1. The germline gives CDR1 SSHAT, CDR2 FNYEAQ (reference sequence). This CDR3 region has 15 residues. In DNA form, the CDR3 reads TGTGCTAGCAGACCAAGGACAGGGAACACCGGGGAGCTGTTTTTT. It yields the protein CASRPRTGNTGELFF.

The V call is TRBV30, the J call TRBJ1-4; a weak D match, TRBD1 (5 bases). The CDR3 runs to 15 residues. Trimming removed 3 bases at V and 4 bases at J, with 15 bases between. The germline CDR1 and CDR2 sequences are GTSNPN and SVGIG (reference sequence). In DNA, the CDR3 is TGTGCCTGGAGCGCCGGGCACAGGAATAATGAAAAACTGTTTTTT. Its translation: CAWSAGHRNNEKLFF. The full variable domain, completed using reference TRBV30 and TRBJ1-4, is SQTIHQWPATLVQPVGSPLSLECTVEGTSNPNLYWYRQAAGRGLQLLFYSVGIGQISSEVPQNLSASRPQDRQFILSSKKLLLSDSGFYLCAWSAGHRNNEKLFFGSGTQLSVL.

The rearrangement links TRBV2 to TRBJ1-2, with D possibly matching TRBD1 (5 bases). Germline CDR1 and CDR2: SNHLY and FYNNEI. The CDR3 length is 16 residues. The V gene lost 2 bases and the J gene lost 4 bases, with 17 bases spanning the gap. CDR3 in amino acids: CASSERQARQSYGYTF. DNA for the CDR3: TGTGCCAGCAGTGAACGGCAGGCCCGACAGAGCTATGGCTACACCTTC.

This chain links TRBV7-9 with TRBJ2-5, with 8 bases that match TRBD1. The CDR3 has 14 residues. Germline trimming cut 7 bases from V and 5 bases from J; bases unmatched to any gene: 9. Looked up from germline, CDR1 is SEHNR and CDR2 is FQNEAQ (reference sequence). CDR3 protein: CASKDRGRVETQYF. The CDR3 nucleotides are TGTGCCAGCAAAGACAGGGGTAGGGTTGAGACCCAGTACTTC.

DNA for the CDR3: TGTGCCATCAGCCCAGGACAGGGCCAAGATAATTCACCCCTCCACTTT. Its translation: CAISPGQGQDNSPLHF. The genes are TRBV10-3 and TRBJ1-6; TRBD1 matches 8 bases. Germline-derived CDR1 and CDR2 are ENHRY and SYGVKD. The CDR3 contains 16 residues. J lost 5 bases, V lost 6 bases, and 9 bases had no gene match.

The genes are TRBV18 and TRBJ2-7; TRBD1 is a possible D gene (6 bases). CDR3 size: 15 residues. Trimming left V 6 bases short and J 2 bases short, with 17 bases between. CDR1 and CDR2 from the germline V gene are KGHSH and LQKENI. CDR3 coding DNA: TGTGCCAGCTCCACGTCGGAGGCAGGGGCCTACGAGCAGTACTTC. Its translation is CASSTSEAGAYEQYF. Complete variable domain (other parts from reference TRBV18 and TRBJ2-7): NAGVMQNPRHLVRRRGQEARLRCSPMKGHSHVYWYRQLPEEGLKFMVYLQKENIIDESGMPKERFSAEFPKEGPSILRIQQVVRGDSAAYFCASSTSEAGAYEQYFGPGTRLTVT.

V is TRBV6-5 and J is TRBJ1-3; the D gene is possibly TRBD1 (6 bases). The germline V gene has CDR1 MNHEY and CDR2 SVGAGI. The length of the CDR3 is 14 residues. V lost 4 bases and J lost 4, with 11 bases in between. This CDR3 reads CASSFGTSGNTIYF. The DNA for the CDR3 is TGTGCCAGCAGTTTCGGGACATCGGGAAACACCATATATTTT.

The V gene is TRBV3-1 (or the pseudogene TRBV3-2), the J gene TRBJ2-3; TRBD2 aligns across 9 bases. Germline-derived CDR1 and CDR2 are LGHDT and YNNKEL (reference sequence). V trimming: 3 bases; J trimming: 4 bases; junction bases outside the gene matches: 8. The CDR3 loop spans 16 amino acids. The CDR3 sequence: CASSHRASGMADTQYF. In DNA, the CDR3 is TGTGCCAGCAGCCACAGGGCTAGCGGGATGGCAGATACGCAGTATTTT.

The gene calls are TRBV30 and TRBJ2-7; possible D gene TRBD2, 5 bases. Germline assignment: CDR1 GTSNPN and CDR2 SVGIG (reference sequence). V was trimmed by 2 bases and J by 4 bases, leaving 18 bases between them. CDR3 length: 15 amino acids. The chain's CDR3 is CAWSLSTSGPYEQYF. The CDR3 region has the DNA TGTGCCTGGAGTCTATCCACCAGCGGACCTTACGAGCAGTACTTC.

This chain connects TRBV27 to TRBJ2-5; 11 bases fit TRBD2. V gave up 6 bases and J gave up 7 bases; unmatched junction bases: 10. The germline CDR1 and CDR2 sequences are MNHEY and SMNVEV (reference sequence). This CDR3 has 15 amino acids. The CDR3 spells CASSRGLAVIGTQYF. CDR3 nucleotides: TGTGCCAGCAGCCGGGGACTAGCGGTTATCGGGACCCAGTACTTC.

The V gene is TRBV7-5, the J gene TRBJ1-2; no check of the table's D call, TRBD1, against the DNA was made. TRBV7-5 is labeled a pseudogene. The CDR3 length is 16 residues. This CDR3 reads CARSWDRGQANYGYTF. CDR3 in DNA: TGTGCCAGAAGCTGGGACAGGGGGCAGGCTAACTATGGCTACACCTTC.

The chain uses TRBV10-2 and TRBJ1-6; D possibly corresponds to TRBD1 (6 bases). Germline V gene data show CDR1 as WSHSY and CDR2 as SAAADI. V lost 8 bases to trimming and J lost 11 bases, with 13 bases between them. This CDR3 spans 12 amino acids. CDR3 amino acids: CASAGQTAPLHF. CDR3 sequence (DNA): TGCGCCAGCGCAGGACAGACGGCACCCCTCCACTTT.

The chain carries TRBV15 and TRBJ2-1; TRBD1 is a possible D gene (5 bases). The CDR3 consists of 12 residues. Germline-derived CDR1 and CDR2 are LNHNV and YYDKDF (reference sequence). Trimming shortened V by 5 bases and J by 10 bases, and 12 bases separated the two germline ends. CDR3 protein: CATSAGAEEQFF. CDR3 in DNA: TGTGCCACCAGCGCTGGGGCGGAGGAGCAGTTCTTC.

This chain links TRBV13 with TRBJ2-1, with TRBD2 matching over 12 bases. Trimming took 7 bases from V and 4 from J; bases not matched to a gene: 5. CDR3 length: 15 amino acids. Germline V gives CDR1 PRHDT, CDR2 FYEKMQ (reference sequence). The CDR3 is CASNLAGGRYNEQFF. DNA of the CDR3: TGTGCCAGCAACCTAGCGGGGGGGCGATACAATGAGCAGTTCTTC.

The table lists this clone with a count of one. This chain joins TRBV5-1 and TRBJ2-7; 8 bases are shared with TRBD1. Germline CDR1 and CDR2: SGHRS and YFSETQ. J lost 4 bases, V lost 0 bases, and 3 bases had no gene match. There are 14 residues in the CDR3. CDR3 coding DNA: TGCGCCAGCAGCTTGGGGACAGGGCGGTACGAGCAGTACTTC. It specifies CASSLGTGRYEQYF. Full variable domain (rest looked up from reference TRBV5-1 and TRBJ2-7): KAGVTQTPRYLIKTRGQQVTLSCSPISGHRSVSWYQQTPGQGLQFLFEYFSETQRNKGNFPGRFSGRQFSNSRSEMNVSTLELGDSALYLCASSLGTGRYEQYFGPGTRLTVT.

Concerning this clone itself: At the DNA level, this CDR3 is encoded by other sequences in the same sample as well. The chain is built from TRBV12-3 or TRBV12-4 and TRBJ2-2; D not certain. This CDR3 has 12 residues. Trimming pared 6 bases from V and 1 base from J, leaving 3 bases between. CDR3 nucleotides: TGTGCCAGCAGCTTGAACACCGGGGAGCTGTTTTTT. Encoded protein: CASSLNTGELFF.

The genes are TRBV30 and TRBJ1-3; no definite D call. The CDR3 length is 15 residues. Trimming removed 5 bases at V and 0 bases at J, with 14 bases between. Germline CDR1 GTSNPN, CDR2 SVGIG (reference sequence). The CDR3 DNA reads as TGTGCCTGGGGCCGAGGGATTAGCTCTGGAAACACCATATATTTT. Its translation: CAWGRGISSGNTIYF. The full variable domain, in which reference TRBV30 and TRBJ1-3 provide the parts outside the CDR3, is SQTIHQWPATLVQPVGSPLSLECTVEGTSNPNLYWYRQAAGRGLQLLFYSVGIGQISSEVPQNLSASRPQDRQFILSSKKLLLSDSGFYLCAWGRGISSGNTIYFGEGSWLTVV.

The V and J genes are TRBV29-1 and TRBJ1-3, with D unclear. The CDR3 contains 12 residues. Germline V lookup: CDR1 SQVTM, CDR2 ANQGSEA. V was cut by 7 bases and J by 0 bases, with 7 bases left in between. CDR3 DNA sequence: TGCAGCGCCCGGTCCTCTGGAAACACCATATATTTT. Its translation is CSARSSGNTIYF.

The V call is TRBV19, the J call TRBJ2-1; D ambiguous. This CDR3 has 15 amino acids. Trimming pared 0 bases from V and 0 bases from J, leaving 6 bases between. Germline-derived CDR1 and CDR2 are LNHDA and SQIVND (reference sequence). CDR3 DNA sequence: TGTGCCAGTAGTATAGATTCGGTCTCCTACAATGAGCAGTTCTTC. Protein sequence: CASSIDSVSYNEQFF.

The rearrangement links TRBV28 to TRBJ2-7; maybe TRBD1 (5 bases). The ends were cut back, 8 bases at V and 3 bases at J, with 11 bases in the middle. Per the germline V gene, CDR1 is MDHEN and CDR2 is SYDVKM. CDR3 size: 12 residues. The CDR3 spells CASGRAIYEQYF. The DNA of the CDR3 is TGTGCCAGCGGCAGGGCGATCTACGAGCAGTACTTC.

The CDR3 sequence: CASSSTGDTQYF. The CDR3 DNA reads as TGTGCCAGCAGCTCAACAGGGGATACGCAGTATTTT. The chain combines TRBV7-9 with TRBJ2-3; the D gene is possibly TRBD1 (6 bases). The CDR3 sequence is 12 residues long. V was clipped by 4 bases and J by 6 bases, with 8 bases between them. From germline, CDR1 is SEHNR and CDR2 FQNEAQ (reference sequence). The whole variable domain, filled in from reference TRBV7-9 and TRBJ2-3, reads DTGVSQNPRHKITKRGQNVTFRCDPISEHNRLYWYRQTLGQGPEFLTYFQNEAQLEKSRLLSDRFSAERPKGSFSTLEIQRTEQGDSAMYLCASSSTGDTQYFGPGTRLTVL.

Written as DNA, the CDR3 is TGTGCCAGCAGTCAACAGGGGGCATATGGCTACACCTTC. This translates into CASSQQGAYGYTF. V gene TRBV28 combines with J gene TRBJ1-2; the match to TRBD1 covers 9 bases. After removal of 5 bases from V and 5 bases from J, the junction contained 3 bases not matched to a gene. This CDR3 spans 13 amino acids. Per germline, CDR1 MDHEN and CDR2 SYDVKM.

The gene calls are TRBV7-9 and TRBJ2-1; 8 bases agree with TRBD2. Germline CDR1 is SEHNR and CDR2 is FQNEAQ (reference sequence). The CDR3 contains 17 residues. With V trimmed by 4 bases and J by 0 bases, 8 bases remained unmatched. The CDR3 region is CASSYPRAGGSYNEQFF. The CDR3 DNA reads as TGTGCCAGCAGCTACCCTCGGGCGGGGGGCTCCTACAATGAGCAGTTCTTC.

V gene TRBV15 combines with J gene TRBJ1-1, with D uncertain. With 4 bases removed from V and 1 base from J, the gap between germline ends came to 7 bases. CDR1 and CDR2 (germline): LNHNV, YYDKDF (reference sequence). The CDR3 extends over 13 amino acids. The CDR3 protein is CATSKRPNTEAFF. The DNA for the CDR3 is TGTGCCACCAGCAAGCGCCCGAACACTGAAGCTTTCTTT. Full variable domain (missing parts from reference TRBV15 and TRBJ1-1): DAMVIQNPRYQVTQFGKPVTLSCSQTLNHNVMYWYQQKSSQAPKLLFHYYDKDFNNEADTPDNFQSRRPNTSFCFLDIRSPGLGDTAMYLCATSKRPNTEAFFGQGTRLTVV.

The chain employs TRBV7-6 and TRBJ2-1, with 13 bases fitting TRBD2. Germline trimming cut 1 base from V and 1 base from J; bases unmatched to any gene: 4. Germline-derived CDR1 and CDR2 are SGHVS and FNYEAQ. This CDR3 contains 18 residues. The CDR3 region has the DNA TGTGCCAGCAGCTTAGAACTAGCGGGAGGGACTTCCTACAATGAGCAGTTCTTC. It specifies CASSLELAGGTSYNEQFF.

This chain links TRBV2 with TRBJ2-7; 8 bases match TRBD1. CDR1 and CDR2 from the germline V gene are SNHLY and FYNNEI. The CDR3 has 13 residues. J gave up 2 bases and V 7 bases, and 4 bases lay outside the gene matches. DNA for the CDR3: TGTGCCAGCAAGACCAGGGGGCCCTACGAGCAGTACTTC. It encodes CASKTRGPYEQYF.

J is TRBJ2-1 and V is TRBV4-2; unclear D gene. CDR1 is LGHNA, CDR2 YNFKEQ, per germline. The CDR3 consists of 12 residues. Between the trimmed V and J ends, which lost 5 bases and 9 bases, there was a span of 11 bases. The CDR3, as DNA: TGTGCCAGCAGCTATTCCCGAGTTGAGCAGTTCTTC. Its protein product is CASSYSRVEQFF.

This sequence joins TRBV18 and TRBJ2-5, with D hard to call. The CDR3 contains 15 residues. CDR1 and CDR2 from the germline V gene are KGHSH and LQKENI. Trimming took off 5 bases at V and 1 base at J, with 14 bases between the two ends. CDR3 coding DNA: TGTGCCAGCTCAGGCGGAGTCAATATCCAAGAGACCCAGTACTTC. This translates into CASSGGVNIQETQYF.